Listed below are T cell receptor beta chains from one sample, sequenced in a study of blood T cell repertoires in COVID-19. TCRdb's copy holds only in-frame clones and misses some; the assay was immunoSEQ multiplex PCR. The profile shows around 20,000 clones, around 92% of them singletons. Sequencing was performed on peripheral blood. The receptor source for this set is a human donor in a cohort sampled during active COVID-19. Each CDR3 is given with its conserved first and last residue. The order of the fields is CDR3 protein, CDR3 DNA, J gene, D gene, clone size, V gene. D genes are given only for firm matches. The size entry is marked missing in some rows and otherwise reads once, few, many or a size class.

CASRGGQGSNYGYTF | TGTGCCAGCAGGGGGGGACAGGGGAGTAACTATGGCTACACCTTC | TRBJ1-2 | TRBD1 | . | TRBV6-5
CASSSGGIVMNTEAFF | TGCGCCAGCAGCTCAGGGGGTATTGTAATGAACACTGAAGCTTTCTTT | TRBJ1-1 | TRBD1 | . | TRBV5-1
CASSYDPTPYNEQFF | TGTGCCAGCAGTTACGATCCGACTCCCTACAATGAGCAGTTCTTC | TRBJ2-1 | . | . | TRBV6-5
CASSRTVPSSYNEQFF | TGTGCCAGCAGCAGGACAGTCCCGAGCTCCTACAATGAGCAGTTCTTC | TRBJ2-1 | . | . | TRBV6-4
CASSKHPGTGLFTEAFF | TGTGCCAGCAGCAAACATCCTGGGACAGGGTTGTTCACTGAAGCTTTCTTT | TRBJ1-1 | TRBD1 | . | TRBV7-6
CASRGLAGGEETQYF | TGTGCCAGCAGGGGACTAGCGGGGGGTGAAGAGACCCAGTACTTC | TRBJ2-5 | TRBD2 | . | TRBV6-5
CASSLPGTPNTGELFF | TGTGCCAGCAGCTTACCCGGGACTCCGAACACCGGGGAGCTGTTTTTT | TRBJ2-2 | . | . | TRBV7-9
CAISESAEPNTIYF | TGTGCCATCAGTGAGTCGGCGGAACCAAACACCATATATTTT | TRBJ1-3 | . | once | TRBV10-3
CASSLARDRSYGYTF | TGTGCCAGCAGCTTAGCGAGGGACAGGTCATATGGCTACACCTTC | TRBJ1-2 | TRBD1 | once | TRBV7-2
CASSVRERQYEQYF | TGTGCCAGCAGCGTAAGGGAGCGACAATACGAGCAGTACTTC | TRBJ2-7 | . | . | TRBV9
CASSDPEGGYGYTF | TGTGCCAGCAGCGACCCCGAAGGAGGATATGGCTACACCTTC | TRBJ1-2 | . | . | TRBV25-1
CASSHPVSNVLTF | TGCGCCAGCAGCCACCCGGTATCAAACGTCCTGACTTTC | TRBJ2-6 | . | once | TRBV4-3
CASSLGQTSGDNEQFF | TGCGCCAGCAGCTTGGGGCAGACTAGCGGGGACAATGAGCAGTTCTTC | TRBJ2-1 | TRBD2 | . | TRBV5-1
CASSLQGSGNTIYF | TGTGCCAGCAGCTTACAGGGCTCTGGAAACACCATATATTTT | TRBJ1-3 | . | . | TRBV5-5
CASSSGQIYEGGYTF | TGTGCCAGCAGTTCCGGACAGATCTATGAGGGAGGCTACACCTTC | TRBJ1-2 | . | once | TRBV27
CAISEGRVGETQYF | TGTGCCATCAGTGAGGGCCGGGTTGGGGAGACCCAGTACTTC | TRBJ2-5 | . | once | TRBV10-3
CARRTGGTEAFF | TGTGCTAGAAGGACAGGGGGCACTGAAGCTTTCTTT | TRBJ1-1 | TRBD1 | . | TRBV2
CASSISGGAYEQYF | TGTGCCAGTAGTATAAGCGGGGGGGCGTACGAGCAGTACTTC | TRBJ2-7 | TRBD2 | . | TRBV19
CASSRTGWGTEAFF | TGTGCCAGCAGCCGGACAGGGTGGGGCACTGAAGCTTTCTTT | TRBJ1-1 | TRBD1 | . | TRBV27
CAISALVRDRVLSGYTF | TGTGCCATCAGTGCCTTAGTCCGGGACAGGGTTTTATCTGGCTACACCTTC | TRBJ1-2 | TRBD1 | . | TRBV10-3
CASSLVGTARGYTF | TGTGCCAGCAGCTTGGTAGGGACAGCTCGGGGCTACACCTTC | TRBJ1-2 | TRBD1 | once | TRBV5-4
CASSSAGPISGNTIYF | TGTGCCAGCAGCTCCGCGGGACCGATCTCTGGAAACACCATATATTTT | TRBJ1-3 | . | . | TRBV7-2
CASTGEGYEQYF | TGTGCCAGCACCGGGGAGGGCTACGAGCAGTACTTC | TRBJ2-7 | TRBD2 | . | TRBV2
CASSQSSGGAGTDTQYF | TGCGCCAGCAGCCAATCCAGCGGGGGGGCGGGCACAGATACGCAGTATTTT | TRBJ2-3 | TRBD2 | . | TRBV4-1
CASSPAVYSYNEQFF | TGTGCCAGCAGCCCGGCGGTGTATTCCTACAATGAGCAGTTCTTC | TRBJ2-1 | . | . | TRBV7-2
CASRSLAGLGNEQFF | TGTGCCAGCAGATCACTAGCGGGGCTTGGCAATGAGCAGTTCTTC | TRBJ2-1 | TRBD2 | . | TRBV6-5
CAWSPLETQYF | TGTGCCTGGAGTCCACTGGAGACCCAGTACTTC | TRBJ2-5 | . | . | TRBV30
CASSPPRRAGAGELFF | TGTGCCAGTAGTCCCCCTCGAAGAGCGGGGGCCGGGGAGCTGTTTTTT | TRBJ2-2 | TRBD2 | . | TRBV19
CASSPRANEQFF | TGTGCCAGCAGCCCCAGGGCGAATGAGCAGTTCTTC | TRBJ2-1 | . | . | TRBV11-3
CASGKQENQPQHF | TGTGCTAGTGGTAAACAGGAGAATCAGCCCCAGCATTTT | TRBJ1-5 | . | . | TRBV12-5
CASSETGDTEAFF | TGTGCCAGCAGCGAGACGGGGGACACTGAAGCTTTCTTT | TRBJ1-1 | . | few | TRBV4-2
CASSLGTGWNTEAFF | TGTGCCAGCAGCCTTGGGACAGGGTGGAACACTGAAGCTTTCTTT | TRBJ1-1 | TRBD1 | . | TRBV3-1/TRBV3-2
CASSLRGPSTDTQYF | TGTGCCAGCAGCCTGCGGGGGCCCAGCACAGATACGCAGTATTTT | TRBJ2-3 | . | once | TRBV7-9
CASSEPGTGMSGANVLTF | TGTGCCAGCAGCGAGCCCGGGACAGGAATGTCTGGGGCCAACGTCCTGACTTTC | TRBJ2-6 | TRBD1 | . | TRBV9
CASSHGGGDQETQYF | TGTGCCAGCAGCCACGGCGGGGGGGATCAAGAGACCCAGTACTTC | TRBJ2-5 | TRBD2 | . | TRBV9
CASTLGLNSNQPQHF | TGTGCCAGTACCCTGGGACTTAATAGCAATCAGCCCCAGCATTTT | TRBJ1-5 | . | . | TRBV19
CASSLVATGNTIYF | TGTGCCAGCAGCTTGGTGGCAACTGGAAACACCATATATTTT | TRBJ1-3 | . | . | TRBV5-6
CSVKTSGADTQYF | TGCAGCGTGAAGACTAGCGGCGCAGATACGCAGTATTTT | TRBJ2-3 | TRBD2 | . | TRBV29-1
CAGGEIYGYTF | TGCGCCGGGGGGGAAATTTATGGCTACACCTTC | TRBJ1-2 | . | . | TRBV5-3
CASSVGGVWETQYF | TGTGCCAGCAGCGTAGGCGGGGTATGGGAGACCCAGTACTTC | TRBJ2-5 | . | once | TRBV9
CASSSGETQYF | TGTGCCAGCAGCTCGGGGGAGACCCAGTACTTC | TRBJ2-5 | . | . | TRBV7-9
CASSPPRRVLSGNTIYF | TGTGCCAGCAGCCCCCCGAGGAGGGTTCTGTCTGGAAACACCATATATTTT | TRBJ1-3 | . | . | TRBV28